The 5 T cell receptor beta chains listed next were all sequenced from one sample in a study of shared clonotypes between healthy human individuals. The data were produced by immunoSEQ multiplex PCR, yet TCRdb's version contains in-frame clones alone and is incomplete. Found here are 550,000 to 600,000 clones, around 77% of them singletons; the top ten hold 12%. Sequencing was done on a sample of PBMCs. The receptors stem from a woman aged 35 to 49 in good health. Some clones in this sample may be carry-over from other donors' samples.

V and J are TRBV19 and TRBJ2-7, with TRBD1 matching 8 bases. The CDR3 is 13 amino acids. Trimming took 7 bases from V and 3 from J; bases not matched to a gene: 5. Germline V gene sequence: CDR1 LNHDA, CDR2 SQIVND (reference sequence). Written as DNA, the CDR3 is TGTGCCAGTATAACAGGGGGGCGCTACGAGCAGTACTTC. It translates to CASITGGRYEQYF.

V is TRBV28 and J is TRBJ1-2, with D perhaps matching TRBD1 (6 bases). Germline values: CDR1 MDHEN, CDR2 SYDVKM. V was pared by 10 bases and J by 8 bases, with 14 bases between. CDR3 length: 11 amino acids. The CDR3 is CATRQGRGYTF. In DNA, the CDR3 is TGTGCCACGCGGCAGGGGCGAGGCTACACCTTC.

The chain links TRBV11-3 to TRBJ2-1, with 9 bases lining up with TRBD2. Germline V gene sequence: CDR1 SGHNT, CDR2 YENEEA. The CDR3 runs to 16 residues. Unmatched junction bases numbered 11, after V lost 4 bases and J lost 7 bases. In nucleotides, the CDR3 is TGTGCCAGCAGCTCCCAGAGTAGCGGGAGACGAAATGAGCAGTTCTTC. It codes for CASSSQSSGRRNEQFF.

The chain links TRBV5-5 to TRBJ2-5; TRBD2 aligns across 9 bases. CDR3 length equals 15 residues. In germline, CDR1 is SGHKS, CDR2 YYEKEE (reference sequence). The ends lost 7 bases at V and 2 bases at J; junction bases unmatched: 9. CDR3 nucleotide sequence: TGTGCCAGCCTCCGGGGAGCGGGGGGTCAAGAGACCCAGTACTTC. It is translated as CASLRGAGGQETQYF.

This chain joins TRBV4-2 and TRBJ2-3; 8 nucleotides match TRBD2. This CDR3 spans 17 amino acids. The germline CDR1 and CDR2 sequences are LGHNA and YNFKEQ. Trimming cost V 1 base and J 1 base; bases outside gene matches: 7. CDR3 bases: TGTGCCAGCAGCCAAGGTTCAGCGGGAGATCGCACAGATACGCAGTATTTT. It is translated as CASSQGSAGDRTDTQYF.